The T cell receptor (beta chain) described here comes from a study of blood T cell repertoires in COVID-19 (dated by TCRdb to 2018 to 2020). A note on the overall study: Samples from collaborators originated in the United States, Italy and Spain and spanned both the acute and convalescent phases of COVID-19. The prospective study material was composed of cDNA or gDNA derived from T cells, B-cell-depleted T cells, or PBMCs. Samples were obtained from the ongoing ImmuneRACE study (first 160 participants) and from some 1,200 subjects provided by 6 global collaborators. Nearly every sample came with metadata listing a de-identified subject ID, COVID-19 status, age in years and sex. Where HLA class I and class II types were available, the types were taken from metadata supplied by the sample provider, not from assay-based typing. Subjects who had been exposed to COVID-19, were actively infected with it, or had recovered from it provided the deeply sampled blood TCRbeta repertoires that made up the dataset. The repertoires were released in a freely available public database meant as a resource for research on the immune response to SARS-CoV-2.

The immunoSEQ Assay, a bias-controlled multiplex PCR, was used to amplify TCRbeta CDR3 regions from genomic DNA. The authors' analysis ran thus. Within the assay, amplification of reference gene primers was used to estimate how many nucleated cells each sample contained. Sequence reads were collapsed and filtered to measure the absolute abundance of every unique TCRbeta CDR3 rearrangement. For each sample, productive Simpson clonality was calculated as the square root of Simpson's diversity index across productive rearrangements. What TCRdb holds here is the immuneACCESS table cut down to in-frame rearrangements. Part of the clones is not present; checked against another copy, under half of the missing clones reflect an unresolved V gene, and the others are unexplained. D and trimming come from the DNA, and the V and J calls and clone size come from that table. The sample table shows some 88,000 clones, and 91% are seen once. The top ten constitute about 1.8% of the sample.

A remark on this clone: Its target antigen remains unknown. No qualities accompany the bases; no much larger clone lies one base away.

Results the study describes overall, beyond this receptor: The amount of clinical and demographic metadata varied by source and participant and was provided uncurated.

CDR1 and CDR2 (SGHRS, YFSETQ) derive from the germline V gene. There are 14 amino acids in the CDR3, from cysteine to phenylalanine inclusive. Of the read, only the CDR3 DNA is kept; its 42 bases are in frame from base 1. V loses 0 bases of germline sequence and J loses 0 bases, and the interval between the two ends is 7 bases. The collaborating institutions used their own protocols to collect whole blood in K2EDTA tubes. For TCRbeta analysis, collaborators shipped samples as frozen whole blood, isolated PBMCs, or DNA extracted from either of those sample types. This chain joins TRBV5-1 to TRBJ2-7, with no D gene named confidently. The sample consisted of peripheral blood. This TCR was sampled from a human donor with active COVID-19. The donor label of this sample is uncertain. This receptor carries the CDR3 CASSLGATSYEQYF. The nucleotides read TGCGCCAGCAGCTTGGGGGCCACCTCCTACGAGCAGTACTTC.